The rows below give T cell receptor beta chains drawn from one sample of a study of T cell responses to AZD1222 COVID-19 vaccine. Measured with immunoSEQ multiplex PCR; TCRdb has only the in-frame clones, and not every one. The sample records about 130,000 clones, nearly 90% being singletons. Sequencing was performed on peripheral blood, taken 28 days after the second AZD1222 dose. These receptors originate from an adult who received the AZD1222 COVID-19 vaccine. Each CDR3 is given with its conserved first and last residue. Each record gives: J gene, D gene, V gene, clone size, CDR3 protein, CDR3 DNA. The D gene is left open where the match is weak. The size of a clone is reported for some rows only, either as once, few or many, or as a class for expanded clones.

j_gene: TRBJ1-2
d_gene: -
v_gene: TRBV5-4
abundance: -
CDR3aa: CASSLLGGGSYGYTF
CDR3nt: TGTGCCAGCAGCTTGTTGGGGGGAGGAAGCTATGGCTACACCTTC

j_gene: TRBJ2-1
d_gene: TRBD2
v_gene: TRBV6-5
abundance: -
CDR3aa: CASSWSGSPYNEQFF
CDR3nt: TGTGCCAGCAGCTGGAGCGGGAGTCCCTACAATGAGCAGTTCTTC

j_gene: TRBJ1-1
d_gene: -
v_gene: TRBV30
abundance: -
CDR3aa: CAWKEGMNTEAFF
CDR3nt: TGTGCCTGGAAAGAGGGAATGAACACTGAAGCTTTCTTT

j_gene: TRBJ2-3
d_gene: -
v_gene: TRBV7-7
abundance: -
CDR3aa: CASGAGATDTQYF
CDR3nt: TGTGCCAGCGGGGCCGGGGCGACAGATACGCAGTATTTT

j_gene: TRBJ1-2
d_gene: TRBD1
v_gene: TRBV27
abundance: -
CDR3aa: CASSLSTGDWRYGYTF
CDR3nt: TGTGCCAGCAGTTTATCGACAGGGGACTGGCGCTATGGCTACACCTTC

j_gene: TRBJ2-5
d_gene: -
v_gene: TRBV7-6
abundance: -
CDR3aa: CASSKSRGSQETQYF
CDR3nt: TGTGCCAGCAGCAAAAGTCGGGGGAGCCAAGAGACCCAGTACTTC

j_gene: TRBJ2-7
d_gene: -
v_gene: TRBV6-1
abundance: -
CDR3aa: CASSEGTLGYEQYF
CDR3nt: TGTGCCAGCAGTGAAGGGACATTGGGGTACGAGCAGTACTTC

j_gene: TRBJ1-5
d_gene: -
v_gene: TRBV6-6
abundance: -
CDR3aa: CASSYPGTNQPQHF
CDR3nt: TGTGCCAGCAGTTACCCAGGGACCAATCAGCCCCAGCATTTT

j_gene: TRBJ1-2
d_gene: -
v_gene: TRBV27
abundance: few
CDR3aa: CASRDNYGYTF
CDR3nt: TGTGCCAGCAGAGATAACTATGGCTACACCTTC

j_gene: TRBJ1-2
d_gene: -
v_gene: TRBV11-2
abundance: -
CDR3aa: CASSFGDRGYGYTF
CDR3nt: TGTGCCAGCAGCTTTGGAGATCGGGGCTATGGCTACACCTTC

j_gene: TRBJ2-2
d_gene: TRBD2
v_gene: TRBV7-9
abundance: -
CDR3aa: CASSFGLAGEPRTGELFF
CDR3nt: TGTGCCAGCAGCTTTGGGCTAGCGGGGGAGCCTCGGACCGGGGAGCTGTTTTTT

j_gene: TRBJ1-3
d_gene: -
v_gene: TRBV29-1
abundance: -
CDR3aa: CSVGGSSGNTIYF
CDR3nt: TGCAGCGTCGGGGGAAGCTCTGGAAACACCATATATTTT

j_gene: TRBJ2-6
d_gene: -
v_gene: TRBV14
abundance: -
CDR3aa: CASSQALLLRANVLTF
CDR3nt: TGTGCCAGCAGCCAAGCACTCCTTCTGAGGGCCAACGTCCTGACTTTC